What follows are 17 T cell receptor beta chains derived from one specimen sequenced in a study of blood T cell repertoires in COVID-19. Repertoires were generated with immunoSEQ multiplex PCR, while TCRdb's copy carries only in-frame clones and drops some. In the table there are 35,000 to 45,000 clones, roughly 86% of which are singletons. The material sequenced was peripheral blood. The receptor source for this set is a man aged 65 to 79 with acute or convalescent COVID-19.

V gene TRBV21-1 combines with J gene TRBJ2-4; the table gives TRBD1 as D, unverified against the DNA. TRBV21-1 is marked as a pseudogene. There are 11 residues in the CDR3. CDR3 protein: CASSRGHIQYF. CDR3 DNA: TGTGCCAGCAGCAGGGGCCACATTCAGTACTTC.

The genes are TRBV28 and TRBJ1-6; D is unclear. Deletions cut 7 bases from V and 7 bases from J, with 14 bases between. The CDR3 has 14 residues. Germline CDR1 and CDR2: MDHEN and SYDVKM. The CDR3 reads CASIEGGPNSPLHF. DNA of the CDR3: TGTGCCAGCATCGAGGGAGGACCGAATTCACCCCTCCACTTT. Full variable domain (remainder filled in from reference TRBV28 and TRBJ1-6): DVKVTQSSRYLVKRTGEKVFLECVQDMDHENMFWYRQDPGLGLRLIYFSYDVKMKEKGDIPEGYSVSREKKERFSLILESASTNQTSMYLCASIEGGPNSPLHFGNGTRLTVT.

The chain joins TRBV3-1 (or the pseudogene TRBV3-2) to TRBJ1-1, with D unresolved. Trimming removed 1 base at V and 0 bases at J, with 6 bases between. Looked up from germline, CDR1 is LGHDT and CDR2 is YNNKEL (reference sequence). This CDR3 has 14 amino acids. CDR3 loop: CASSQGHMNTEAFF. The CDR3 DNA reads TGTGCCAGCAGCCAAGGACACATGAACACTGAAGCTTTCTTT.

In DNA, the CDR3 is TGCGCCAGCAGCCCCGGACAGGGAGGGAGGGGTACGCAGTATTTT. It is translated as CASSPGQGGRGTQYF. The genes are TRBV4-3 and TRBJ2-3; D perhaps matches TRBD1 (8 bases). CDR1 is LGHNA and CDR2 is YSLEER in the germline V gene. V shed 4 bases and J shed 8 bases, with 19 bases lying between them. This CDR3 comprises 15 residues.

This chain connects TRBV5-1 to TRBJ1-1; 11 bases agree with TRBD1. The CDR3 consists of 15 residues. The germline V gene has CDR1 SGHRS and CDR2 YFSETQ. J was trimmed by 4 bases and V by 0 bases; bases with no gene match: 2. CDR3 coding DNA: TGCGCCAGCAGCTTGGCGGGGACAGGGGGCACTGAAGCTTTCTTT. Protein: CASSLAGTGGTEAFF.

The chain has TRBV28 and TRBJ1-4, with D maybe TRBD1 (5 bases). The V gene's germline CDR1 is MDHEN and CDR2 SYDVKM. V was cut by 8 bases and J by 5 bases, with 6 bases left in between. This CDR3 contains 11 residues. CDR3 sequence: CASQGNEKLFF. DNA of the CDR3: TGTGCCAGCCAGGGAAATGAAAAACTGTTTTTT.

V gene TRBV11-3 combines with J gene TRBJ2-1, with TRBD2 matching 11 bases. CDR3 length: 16 residues. The V segment lost 5 bases and the J segment 6 bases; nucleotides outside the gene matches: 9. Germline CDR1 is SGHNT and CDR2 is YENEEA. As DNA, the CDR3 is TGTGCCAGCAGCCCTACTATAGCGGGAGGGCCCAATGAGCAGTTCTTC. Translation: CASSPTIAGGPNEQFF. Variable domain in full (rest from reference TRBV11-3 and TRBJ2-1): EAGVVQSPRYKIIEKKQPVAFWCNPISGHNTLYWYLQNLGQGPELLIRYENEEAVDDSQLPKDRFSAERLKGVDSTLKIQPAELGDSAVYLCASSPTIAGGPNEQFFGPGTRLTVL.

The chain couples TRBV19 to TRBJ1-1, with D unresolved. Per the germline V gene, CDR1 is LNHDA and CDR2 is SQIVND (reference sequence). Trimming removed 5 bases at V and 1 base at J, with 8 bases between. This CDR3 has 13 amino acids. The CDR3 nucleotides are TGTGCCAGTAGTGCGACTGAGAACACTGAAGCTTTCTTT. Translated, it gives CASSATENTEAFF.

The chain carries TRBV18 and TRBJ2-7, with 8 bases aligning to TRBD1. V was pared by 6 bases and J by 2 bases, with 6 bases of the junction left unmatched. Germline assignment: CDR1 KGHSH and CDR2 LQKENI. This CDR3 spans 14 amino acids. The DNA of the CDR3 is TGTGCCAGCTCCATGACAGGGGACGCCTACGAGCAGTACTTC. Amino acid sequence: CASSMTGDAYEQYF.

This chain links TRBV7-2 with TRBJ2-5; no definite D call. CDR3 size: 14 residues. The V end was cut by 5 bases, the J end by 1 base, with 11 bases between. Germline-derived CDR1 and CDR2 are SGHTA and FQGNSA. CDR3 in amino acids: CASSPGRSQETQYF. Written as DNA, the CDR3 is TGTGCCAGCAGCCCTGGCCGGAGCCAAGAGACCCAGTACTTC.

V is TRBV7-9 and J is TRBJ1-1; the D is unclear. Germline V CDR1 and CDR2: SEHNR, FQNEAQ (reference sequence). The CDR3 consists of 12 residues. Trimming left V 2 bases short and J 11 bases short, with 12 bases between. The chain's CDR3 is CASSLNLGRAFF. The DNA for the CDR3 is TGTGCCAGCAGCTTAAATTTGGGGAGGGCTTTCTTT.

The J gene is TRBJ2-5, the V gene TRBV24-1; 7 bases map to TRBD2. Germline CDR1 KGHDR, CDR2 SFDVKD. The trim removed 3 bases at V and 2 bases at J, leaving 2 bases unmatched. The CDR3 is 14 amino acids. CDR3 nucleotides: TGTGCCACCAGTGATCTGGGGGGGCAAGAGACCCAGTACTTC. As protein: CATSDLGGQETQYF.

The chain combines TRBV6-2 or TRBV6-3 with TRBJ1-5; a possible D gene is TRBD1 (6 bases). Trimming pared 6 bases from V and 1 base from J, leaving 13 bases between. The CDR3 spans 15 residues. Germline CDR1 MNHEY, CDR2 SVGEGT. The CDR3 spells CASSPPGVSNQPQHF. CDR3 sequence (DNA): TGTGCCAGCAGCCCCCCAGGGGTGAGCAATCAGCCCCAGCATTTT.

The rearrangement links TRBV7-2 to TRBJ2-7; maybe TRBD1 (6 bases). The ends were cut back, 4 bases at V and 2 bases at J, with 9 bases in the middle. Germline V gives CDR1 SGHTA, CDR2 FQGNSA. There are 13 residues in the CDR3. CDR3 in amino acids: CASSYGQTYEQYF. CDR3 sequence (DNA): TGTGCCAGCAGCTATGGACAGACCTACGAGCAGTACTTC.

This sequence joins TRBV20-1 and TRBJ2-5; D is unclear. The CDR3 is 11 amino acids. V lost 0 bases, J lost 4 bases, and 3 bases lay in between. Germline CDR1 and CDR2: DFQATT and SNEGSKA (reference sequence). CDR3 coding DNA: TGCAGTGCTAGAGACGTAGAGACCCAGTACTTC. Its protein is CSARDVETQYF.

This clone was observed a handful of times. This chain joins TRBV4-3 and TRBJ2-3; 8 bases agree with TRBD2. The junction had 4 bases not matched to a gene; V was cut back by 1 base and J by 7 bases. The CDR3 extends over 14 amino acids. Germline V CDR1 and CDR2: LGHNA, YSLEER. Here the CDR3 DNA reads TGCGCCAGCAGCCAAGCAGCGGGAGCGAATACGCAGTATTTT. Translation gives CASSQAAGANTQYF.

The genes are TRBV2 and TRBJ1-2; tentative D call: TRBD1 (6 bases). The germline V and J ends were trimmed by 8 bases and 3 bases, with 19 bases remaining between them. The CDR3 sequence is 15 residues long. Germline V lookup: CDR1 SNHLY, CDR2 FYNNEI. DNA of the CDR3: TGTGCCAGCTTCCCCGCAGGGGCGCTTCACTATGGCTACACCTTC. Residues: CASFPAGALHYGYTF.